This passage covers 17 T cell receptor beta chains from one sample sequenced in a study of T cells in Graves' hyperthyroidism and ophthalmopathy. Amplified regions were TCR beta CDR3 sequences from RNA transcripts. With the HTBI primer set, the TCR CDR3 went through a first round of RT-PCR. Each CDR3 protein gets one entry after TCRdb re-called the multiplex PCR reads with MiXCR. The table shows hundreds of thousands of distinct CDR3 sequences, with 38% occurring only once. Input material: blood. These receptors were collected from a man aged 18 to 30 with Graves' hyperthyroidism.

The sample holds many counts of this clonotype. The chain has TRBV12-3 or TRBV12-4 and TRBJ2-5; D is possibly TRBD1 or TRBD2 (5 bases each). This CDR3 region has 14 residues. The V gene lost 6 bases and the J gene lost 5 bases, with 16 bases spanning the gap. CDR3 in DNA: TGTGCCAGCAGCCTGTGGGGGAACGGGGAGACCCAGTACTTC. It translates to CASSLWGNGETQYF.

This clonotype was counted ten times or more. This chain uses TRBV25-1 with TRBJ1-5; D not resolved. Germline CDR1 MGHDK, CDR2 SYGVNS. Trimming shortened V by 3 bases and J by 0 bases, and 15 bases separated the two germline ends. This CDR3 is 17 amino acids long. The CDR3: CASSDSRIQYSNQPQHF. The CDR3 nucleotides read TGTGCCAGCAGTGACTCCAGAATTCAGTATAGCAATCAGCCCCAGCATTTT.

The chain is built from TRBV19 and TRBJ2-7, with D hard to call. CDR1 is LNHDA and CDR2 is SQIVND in the germline V gene (reference sequence). This CDR3 spans 12 amino acids. V shed 3 bases and J shed 2 bases, with 5 bases lying between them. CDR3 sequence reads: CASSITPYEQYF. The DNA for the CDR3 is TGTGCCAGTAGTATTACCCCCTACGAGCAGTACTTC.

CDR3 sequence reads: CASSLQGSQQETQYF. CDR3 sequence (DNA): TGTGCCAGCAGCTTGCAGGGGAGCCAGCAAGAGACCCAGTACTTC. This sequence joins TRBV9 and TRBJ2-5, with a weak D call TRBD1 (6 bases). Deletions cut 4 bases from V and 2 bases from J, with 15 bases between. The germline V gene has CDR1 SGDLS and CDR2 YYNGEE. The CDR3 contains 15 residues.

The CDR3 sequence is CASSSLWGGGAPLHF. DNA of the CDR3: TGTGCCAGCAGCTCACTCTGGGGCGGGGGCGCACCCCTCCACTTT. The V and J genes are TRBV5-5 and TRBJ1-6, with D tentatively TRBD1 (6 bases). The V end lost 3 bases, the J end lost 11 bases, and 18 bases lay between the germline ends. The germline gives CDR1 SGHKS, CDR2 YYEKEE (reference sequence). CDR3 length: 15 residues.

V usage is TRBV29-1 and J usage is TRBJ2-3; no clear D gene. Trimming removed 4 bases at V and 1 base at J, with 9 bases between. CDR3 length: 13 amino acids. The germline V gene encodes CDR1 SQVTM and CDR2 ANQGSEA. CDR3 loop: CSVGGSRTDTQYF. The CDR3 DNA follows: TGCAGCGTTGGTGGCTCCCGCACAGATACGCAGTATTTT.

The chain is built from TRBV9 and TRBJ1-1; TRBD1 is a possible D gene (5 bases). V gave up 4 bases and J gave up 1 base, with 17 bases separating them. CDR1 is SGDLS, CDR2 YYNGEE, per germline. This CDR3 region has 16 residues. The CDR3 region has the DNA TGTGCCAGCAGCCCAGCTGGGGACCTCGGGAACACTGAAGCTTTCTTT. It is translated as CASSPAGDLGNTEAFF.

The chain employs TRBV4-2 and TRBJ1-4, with D maybe TRBD1 (5 bases). CDR3 size: 14 residues. The ends were cut back, 5 bases at V and 6 bases at J, with 13 bases in the middle. Germline-derived CDR1 and CDR2 are LGHNA and YNFKEQ. CDR3: CASSSRGGDEKLFF. CDR3 coding DNA: TGTGCCAGCAGCTCCCGGGGAGGGGATGAAAAACTGTTTTTT.

The gene calls are TRBV12-3 or TRBV12-4 and TRBJ2-7; TRBD2 matches at 11 bases. CDR3 length: 17 residues. V shed 5 bases and J 3 bases; nucleotides not matched to a gene: 12. CDR3 coding DNA: TGTGCCAGCAGTCAAGTCCCAGGGACTAGCGGTTTCTACGAGCAGTACTTC. Residues: CASSQVPGTSGFYEQYF.

The CDR3 DNA reads as TGCAGTTCCGATTTGGGGGCTGAAGCTTTCTTT. Amino acids: CSSDLGAEAFF. The chain combines TRBV29-1 with TRBJ1-1; tentative D call: TRBD1 (5 bases). The CDR3 is made up of 11 amino acids. Germline V gene sequence: CDR1 SQVTM, CDR2 ANQGSEA.

The chain employs TRBV19 and TRBJ1-6; the D is unclear. The CDR3 totals 15 residues. The germline V and J ends were trimmed by 4 bases and 8 bases, with 15 bases remaining between them. Germline CDR1 and CDR2: LNHDA and SQIVND (reference sequence). The CDR3 coding sequence is TGTGCCAGTAGTACGACTTGGGGAGTCCATTCACCCCTCCACTTT. This codes for CASSTTWGVHSPLHF.

At least ten counts were recorded for this clonotype. V and J are TRBV19 and TRBJ2-7, with 9 bases matching TRBD2. Losses at the gene ends were 5 bases for V and 5 bases for J; bases not matched to a gene: 1. Germline V gene lookup returns CDR1 LNHDA and CDR2 SQIVND (reference sequence). The CDR3 spans 12 residues. The CDR3 protein is CASSSSGDEQYF. Written as DNA, the CDR3 is TGTGCCAGTAGTTCTAGCGGGGACGAGCAGTACTTC.

This clonotype was seen at least ten times. The chain carries TRBV10-2 and TRBJ2-5, with 11 bases that match TRBD1. The V segment lost 7 bases and the J segment 1 base; nucleotides outside the gene matches: 5. CDR3 length equals 15 residues. Germline V gene data show CDR1 as WSHSY and CDR2 as SAAADI. This CDR3 is CASKWTGGFQETQYF. As DNA, the CDR3 is TGCGCCAGCAAATGGACAGGGGGCTTCCAAGAGACCCAGTACTTC.

The V and J genes are TRBV7-8 and TRBJ2-5; D might be TRBD2 (6 bases). The CDR3 contains 13 residues. Germline V gene sequence: CDR1 SGHVS, CDR2 FQNEAQ. V lost 6 bases and J 7 bases, leaving 15 bases between the germline ends. The CDR3 coding sequence is TGTGCCAGCAGTCCTACTCCAGCGGGGACCCAGTACTTC. Residues: CASSPTPAGTQYF. Complete variable domain (other parts from reference TRBV7-8 and TRBJ2-5): GAGVSQSPRYKVAKRGQDVALRCDPISGHVSLFWYQQALGQGPEFLTYFQNEAQLDKSGLPSDRFFAERPEGSVSTLKIQRTQQEDSAVYLCASSPTPAGTQYFGPGTRLLVL.

In regard to this clonotype: A much larger clone lies a single base off, so this may be a read error. The chain has TRBV4-2 and TRBJ1-5, with D perhaps TRBD1 (6 bases). CDR1 and CDR2 from the germline V gene are LGHNA and YNFKEQ. The CDR3 is made up of 15 amino acids. V was cut by 4 bases and J by 3 bases, with 13 bases left in between. CDR3 nucleotide sequence: TGTGCCAGCAGCCCGGTGGCAGGGGACAATCAGCCCCAGCATTTT. As protein: CASSPVAGDNQPQHF.

This clonotype has ten or more counts. The chain joins TRBV7-9 to TRBJ2-5, with 7 bases lining up with TRBD2. This CDR3 region has 14 residues. V dropped 5 bases and J dropped 7; count of bases not matched to a gene: 10. Germline V gene lookup returns CDR1 SEHNR and CDR2 FQNEAQ (reference sequence). CDR3 DNA sequence: TGTGCCAGCAGCCCGGGGGAGGGAAGCGTGACCCAGTACTTC. As protein: CASSPGEGSVTQYF.

This clonotype was counted at least ten times. The gene calls are TRBV9 and TRBJ1-1; D is perhaps TRBD1 (5 bases). The CDR3 covers 14 residues. Germline V gene lookup returns CDR1 SGDLS and CDR2 YYNGEE. V lost 3 bases, J lost 4 bases, and 13 bases lay in between. The CDR3 is CASSGGTRVTEAFF. DNA for the CDR3: TGTGCCAGCAGCGGGGGGACCCGTGTCACTGAAGCTTTCTTT.